The 13 T cell receptor beta chains below were found in one sample sequenced in a study of CD8 T cells in Susac syndrome. Random hexamers primed reverse transcription of roughly 0.5 to 1 ug RNA. TCRdb ran MiXCR on the immunoSEQ multiplex PCR reads and lists one entry per CDR3 protein. This sample carries about 200,000 distinct CDR3 sequences, around 93% of them seen once, and the ten largest clones take just over 0.08%. The sequencing sample was made of CD4+ T cells from PBMCs. All receptors derive from a human donor with multiple sclerosis.

V gene TRBV29-1 combines with J gene TRBJ2-7; D is unresolved. Between the trimmed V and J ends, which lost 6 bases and 8 bases, there was a span of 14 bases. Looked up from germline, CDR1 is SQVTM and CDR2 is ANQGSEA. CDR3 length: 11 residues. The CDR3 loop is CSVRLHDQQYF. For the CDR3, the DNA is TGCAGCGTAAGACTCCATGACCAGCAGTACTTC.

The chain combines TRBV4-2 with TRBJ2-1; 7 bases agree with TRBD2. The CDR3 contains 14 residues. Germline lookup yields CDR1 LGHNA and CDR2 YNFKEQ. The V segment lost 4 bases and the J segment 3 bases; nucleotides outside the gene matches: 3. The DNA for the CDR3 is TGTGCCAGCAGCCGGCTAGCGGACTACAATGAGCAGTTCTTC. Encoded protein: CASSRLADYNEQFF.

This clonotype has only one observation. The V gene is TRBV12-3 or TRBV12-4, the J gene TRBJ2-3; D gene uncertain. V was shortened by 3 bases and J by 4 bases, with 14 bases between the two germline ends. The CDR3 covers 15 residues. The CDR3 region is CASSFGVLDSDTQYF. CDR3 nucleotides: TGTGCCAGCAGTTTCGGTGTGCTAGACTCAGATACGCAGTATTTT.

This clonotype was found once. The chain uses TRBV5-4 and TRBJ2-4; D is undetermined. The germline V gene encodes CDR1 SGHNT and CDR2 YYREEE (reference sequence). V lost 4 bases and J lost 6, with 20 bases in between. There are 16 residues in the CDR3. The chain's CDR3 is CASSPSSQAVTNIQYF. The CDR3 DNA sequence: TGTGCCAGCAGCCCCTCCTCTCAGGCCGTGACAAACATTCAGTACTTC.

This rearrangement joins TRBV5-1 to TRBJ1-1; D not resolved. In germline, CDR1 is SGHRS, CDR2 YFSETQ. This CDR3 is built from 13 residues. V lost 3 bases, J lost 1 base, and 7 bases lay in between. CDR3 sequence: CASSSSKNTEAFF. CDR3 nucleotides: TGCGCCAGCAGCTCGAGCAAGAACACTGAAGCTTTCTTT.

This chain joins TRBV12-3 or TRBV12-4 and TRBJ1-6; TRBD1 might be the D (5 bases). V was pared by 3 bases and J by 7 bases, with 10 bases between. The CDR3 extends over 14 amino acids. As DNA, the CDR3 is TGTGCCAGCAGTTTTCCAGGGACGAATTCACCCCTCCACTTT. Its protein product is CASSFPGTNSPLHF.

This clonotype has only one observation. The chain combines TRBV6-5 with TRBJ1-1; D unresolved. With 5 bases removed from V and 0 bases from J, the gap between germline ends came to 13 bases. The germline V gene has CDR1 MNHEY and CDR2 SVGAGI. There are 15 residues in the CDR3. As DNA, the CDR3 is TGTGCCAGCAGTGCGCACCTAGCCGTGAACACTGAAGCTTTCTTT. Its protein product is CASSAHLAVNTEAFF.

CDR3 nucleotides: TGCAGCGGTTATAAGCAATCGGACACCGGGGAGCTGTTTTTT. It is translated as CSGYKQSDTGELFF. The chain uses TRBV29-1 and TRBJ2-2; no definite D call. CDR3 length: 14 amino acids. The V and J ends lost 7 bases and 3 bases respectively, with 15 bases between them. CDR1 and CDR2 (germline): SQVTM, ANQGSEA.

The chain has TRBV3-1 and TRBJ1-5, with 7 bases lining up with TRBD1. V lost 3 bases and J lost 3; bases outside the gene matches: 2. Germline V gene sequence: CDR1 LGHDT, CDR2 YNNKEL (reference sequence). This CDR3 is built from 14 residues. CDR3 residues: CASSQTGNNQPQHF. The CDR3 DNA reads TGTGCCAGCAGCCAGACAGGGAACAATCAGCCCCAGCATTTT.

This clonotype was seen a single time. This rearrangement joins TRBV3-1 to TRBJ2-3; D is perhaps TRBD1 or TRBD2 (5 bases each). The CDR3 extends over 14 amino acids. Germline V gene data show CDR1 as LGHDT and CDR2 as YNNKEL (reference sequence). Trimming shortened V by 1 base and J by 3 bases, and 8 bases separated the two germline ends. CDR3 sequence: CASSQGQRTDTQYF. CDR3 nucleotides: TGTGCCAGCAGCCAAGGACAGCGGACAGATACGCAGTATTTT.

CDR3: CASSQTGRGYTF. In DNA, the CDR3 is TGTGCCAGCAGCCAGACGGGCCGTGGCTACACCTTC. The V gene is TRBV12-3 or TRBV12-4, the J gene TRBJ1-2, with D unresolved. V lost 6 bases and J 7 bases, leaving 12 bases between the germline ends. This CDR3 region has 12 residues.

CDR3 coding DNA: TGTGCCAGCAGCGACTGGGACGGGGGATTTCAGCCCCAGCATTTT. This encodes CASSDWDGGFQPQHF. V is TRBV2 and J is TRBJ1-5, with D possibly being TRBD1 (5 bases). The CDR3 extends over 15 amino acids. Germline V gives CDR1 SNHLY, CDR2 FYNNEI. Between the trimmed V and J ends, which lost 6 bases and 6 bases, there was a span of 18 bases.

Regarding this clonotype: A read error may account for a junction end that differs from germline. The chain is built from TRBV10-3 and TRBJ2-7; D is perhaps TRBD1 or TRBD2 (6 bases each). The CDR3 runs 12 residues. The germline gives CDR1 ENHRY, CDR2 SYGVKD. The DNA of the CDR3 is TGTGCCATCGGAGGGGACACGGGAGCCATATGCTTC. Translation gives CAIGGDTGAICF.